These T cell receptor beta chains were read from a single sample in a study of blood T cell repertoires in COVID-19. Generated by immunoSEQ multiplex PCR, the TCRdb table keeps only in-frame clones and is missing some. The sample holds approximately 300,000 clones; 80% to 90% are singletons and the top ten take 3.5% to 5.5%. The sample consisted of PBMCs or T cells enriched from blood (not recorded which). These receptors all stem from a woman in her twenties or thirties who had recovered from COVID-19. CDR3s include the opening cysteine and the closing phenylalanine or tryptophan. The D gene is left open where the match is weak. The listing skips clone size in some rows; elsewhere it reads once, few, many or a size class.

V: TRBV12-3/TRBV12-4; D: .; size: .; J: TRBJ1-1; DNA: TGTGCCAGCAGTTTATCCAGAAACACTGAAGCTTTCTTT; CDR3: CASSLSRNTEAFF
V: TRBV28; D: .; size: .; J: TRBJ1-2; DNA: TGTGCCAGCAGGCAACAGGGTCGGTATGGCTACACCTTC; CDR3: CASRQQGRYGYTF
V: TRBV7-9; D: .; size: .; J: TRBJ2-3; DNA: TGTGCCAGCAGGACAGGCAGGGATACGCAGTATTTT; CDR3: CASRTGRDTQYF
V: TRBV5-1; D: .; size: .; J: TRBJ1-1; DNA: TGCGCCAGCAGCCGCGGCGGCACGCCACTTGAAGCTTTCTTT; CDR3: CASSRGGTPLEAFF
V: TRBV5-1; D: .; size: .; J: TRBJ2-3; DNA: TGCGCCAGCAGCTTGGGCGGGACGAGCACAGATACGCAGTATTTT; CDR3: CASSLGGTSTDTQYF
V: TRBV27; D: .; size: .; J: TRBJ2-1; DNA: TGTGCCACCCAGCAGACAGGTTCCTACAATGAGCAGTTCTTC; CDR3: CATQQTGSYNEQFF
V: TRBV5-1; D: TRBD1; size: .; J: TRBJ1-1; DNA: TGCGCCAGCAGCCTACAGGGGCTTGGGCTGAACACTGAAGCTTTCTTT; CDR3: CASSLQGLGLNTEAFF
V: TRBV2; D: .; size: few; J: TRBJ1-5; DNA: TGTGCCAGCAGTGGGGGGCCGCCCCAGCATTTT; CDR3: CASSGGPPQHF
V: TRBV9; D: TRBD2; size: .; J: TRBJ2-5; DNA: TGTGCCAGCAGCTCGGGGACTAGCAGCGAGACCCAGTACTTC; CDR3: CASSSGTSSETQYF
V: TRBV10-3; D: TRBD2; size: .; J: TRBJ2-4; DNA: TGTGCCATCAGTAGCGGGAGTAAAAACATTCAGTACTTC; CDR3: CAISSGSKNIQYF
V: TRBV4-1; D: .; size: once; J: TRBJ1-6; DNA: TGCGCCAGCAGCCGTGGACTACGCTCACCCCTCCACTTT; CDR3: CASSRGLRSPLHF
V: TRBV5-1; D: .; size: .; J: TRBJ1-4; DNA: TGCGCCAGCAGCTTTACGGGGGGAACTAATGAAAAACTGTTTTTT; CDR3: CASSFTGGTNEKLFF
V: TRBV9; D: TRBD1; size: .; J: TRBJ1-3; DNA: TGTGCCAGCAGCGTAGGTATCGGGACAGTAAATAGAAACACCATATATTTT; CDR3: CASSVGIGTVNRNTIYF
V: TRBV6-5; D: .; size: .; J: TRBJ2-7; DNA: TGTGCCAGCGGGGGACTGGTACCCTACGAGCAGTACTTC; CDR3: CASGGLVPYEQYF
V: TRBV4-1; D: .; size: .; J: TRBJ2-6; DNA: TGCGCCAGCAGCGGATGGAGACGACAGGCCGAAATCTCTGGGGCCAACGTCCTGACTTTC; CDR3: CASSGWRRQAEISGANVLTF
V: TRBV12-3/TRBV12-4; D: TRBD2; size: .; J: TRBJ2-7; DNA: TGTGCCAGCAGTTGGACCGGGGGGGAGCAGTACTTC; CDR3: CASSWTGGEQYF
V: TRBV5-1; D: TRBD2; size: once; J: TRBJ2-1; DNA: TGCGCCAGCAGCTTGGGTCCCACGGGACTAGCGGGGGGGCCCCGCTCCTACAATGAGCAGTTCTTC; CDR3: CASSLGPTGLAGGPRSYNEQFF
V: TRBV5-1; D: .; size: .; J: TRBJ1-1; DNA: TGCGCCAGCAGCTTGGAGGCAGGGGCACTAATCACTGAAGCTTTCTTT; CDR3: CASSLEAGALITEAFF
V: TRBV7-9; D: .; size: .; J: TRBJ1-2; DNA: TGTGCCAGCAGCTTAGTAGGGGATGATGGCTACACCTTC; CDR3: CASSLVGDDGYTF
V: TRBV30; D: .; size: few; J: TRBJ1-6; DNA: TGTGCCTGGAGTGTCGTGGCAGGTCAATCACCCCTCCACTTT; CDR3: CAWSVVAGQSPLHF
V: TRBV5-1; D: TRBD1; size: .; J: TRBJ2-2; DNA: TGCGCCAGCAGCACACTGGGACAGGGAGAAACCGGGGAGCTGTTTTTT; CDR3: CASSTLGQGETGELFF
V: TRBV11-2; D: TRBD1; size: .; J: TRBJ1-2; DNA: TGTGCCAGCAGCTCGCTCAGGGGGCGCGACGACTATGGCTACACCTTC; CDR3: CASSSLRGRDDYGYTF
V: TRBV30; D: .; size: .; J: TRBJ1-3; DNA: TGTGCCTGGACTATAATGGGAAACACCATATATTTT; CDR3: CAWTIMGNTIYF
V: TRBV7-8; D: .; size: few; J: TRBJ2-7; DNA: TGTGCCAGCAGTCGCGGCGGCGGGCGTTCCTACGAGCAGTACTTC; CDR3: CASSRGGGRSYEQYF
V: TRBV7-8; D: TRBD2; size: .; J: TRBJ2-3; DNA: TGTGCCAGCAGCTCCCGACTAGCGGGGATCAGAGATACGCAGTATTTT; CDR3: CASSSRLAGIRDTQYF
V: TRBV30; D: TRBD1; size: .; J: TRBJ1-2; DNA: TGTGCCTGGAGTGCTCAGACAGGGACTGGCTACACCTTC; CDR3: CAWSAQTGTGYTF
V: TRBV6-5; D: TRBD1; size: .; J: TRBJ1-1; DNA: TGTGCCAGCATAACAGGGGGCACTGAAGCTTTCTTT; CDR3: CASITGGTEAFF
V: TRBV28; D: TRBD2; size: .; J: TRBJ2-1; DNA: TGTGCCAGCCGGGGACTAGCGGGAGTCGGAAATGAGCAGTTCTTC; CDR3: CASRGLAGVGNEQFF
V: TRBV6-6; D: TRBD1; size: .; J: TRBJ2-7; DNA: TGTGCCAGCAGTGGGACAGCCTACGAGCAGTACTTC; CDR3: CASSGTAYEQYF
V: TRBV2; D: .; size: .; J: TRBJ2-1; DNA: TGTGCCCATTTTGTTGAGGGGGGGGACAATGAGCAGTTCTTC; CDR3: CAHFVEGGDNEQFF
V: TRBV27; D: .; size: .; J: TRBJ1-2; DNA: TGTGCCAGCAGTCGTCAGGGTTACTATGGCTACACCTTC; CDR3: CASSRQGYYGYTF
V: TRBV18; D: .; size: .; J: TRBJ1-5; DNA: TGTGCCAGCTCTCCTGACAGGAATCAGCCCCAGCATTTT; CDR3: CASSPDRNQPQHF
V: TRBV29-1; D: TRBD1; size: .; J: TRBJ2-7; DNA: TGCAGTGTCCGGGACAGCTCCTACGAGCAGTACTTC; CDR3: CSVRDSSYEQYF
V: TRBV5-1; D: TRBD2; size: few; J: TRBJ2-5; DNA: TGCGCCAGCAGCTATAGCGGGGGGAACCAAGAGACCCAGTACTTC; CDR3: CASSYSGGNQETQYF
V: TRBV11-2; D: TRBD1; size: many; J: TRBJ1-2; DNA: TGTGCCAGCAGCCAGGACAGGGTCTATGGCTACACCTTC; CDR3: CASSQDRVYGYTF
V: TRBV28; D: .; size: .; J: TRBJ1-2; DNA: TGTGCCAGCAGCCCCAGTTGGGCGGGCTACACCTTC; CDR3: CASSPSWAGYTF